This T cell receptor beta chain is from a study of blood T cells in healthy people across ages. Those donating, healthy Caucasian individuals from Russia, were aged roughly 6 to 90. Every sample yielded at least 6.5 million isolated PBMCs. RNA extraction gave at least 5 micrograms of total RNA per sample. There are 16 residues in the CDR3. Germline loops: CDR1 SQVTM, CDR2 ANQGSEA. Germline trimming cut 5 bases from V and 3 bases from J; bases unmatched to any gene: 9. It was with a sample-barcoded 5' primer and a J-beta primer mix that a second PCR of about 6 to 12 cycles was run. From the 5' RACE reads, TCRdb called clonotypes with MiXCR, one entry per CDR3 protein. The table has some 320,000 distinct CDR3 sequences, 25% to 30% seen once.

The chain recombines TRBV29-1 with TRBJ2-1; 11 nucleotides agree with TRBD2. Sequencing was carried out using blood. The source is a woman between 65 and 79 years old in good health. The CDR3 DNA reads TGCAGCGTTACCCCTCTTACTAGCGGGAGCTACAATGAGCAGTTCTTC. This sequence encodes CSVTPLTSGSYNEQFF.